Each of the 10 T cell receptor beta chains below was sequenced from the same sample in a study of response to subunit inactivated influenza vaccine. MiXCR, run by TCRdb on the RT-PCR reads, gives a single entry per CDR3 protein. This repertoire shows 750,000 to 850,000 distinct CDR3 sequences, about a fifth found once; its top ten account for roughly a tenth. Sequencing used PBMCs from blood, obtained more than 4 days after vaccination. These receptors came from a man in his fifties who received an inactivated influenza vaccine.

Worth noting for this clonotype: As the CDR3 is not closed by the conserved phenylalanine or tryptophan, this likely results from a read error. This chain joins TRBV20-1 and TRBJ2-1; TRBD2 agrees at 8 bases. The CDR3 contains 14 residues. CDR1 and CDR2 from the germline V gene are DFQATT and SNEGSKA (reference sequence). V lost 6 bases to trimming and J lost 4 bases; unmatched junction nucleotides: 8. CDR3 DNA sequence: TGCAGTGCCCAAACTAGCGGTTCTTACAATGAGCAGTTCTCC. It yields the protein CSAQTSGSYNEQFS.

The genes are TRBV7-2 and TRBJ1-5; D ambiguous. CDR3 size: 13 residues. The V end was cut by 4 bases, the J end by 7 bases, with 11 bases between. Germline V gene lookup returns CDR1 SGHTA and CDR2 FQGNSA. CDR3 in amino acids: CASSSLPEQPQHF. In DNA, the CDR3 is TGTGCCAGCAGCTCCCTCCCAGAGCAGCCCCAGCATTTT. Variable domain in full (rest from reference TRBV7-2 and TRBJ1-5): GAGVSQSPSNKVTEKGKDVELRCDPISGHTALYWYRQSLGQGLEFLIYFQGNSAPDKSGLPSDRFSAERTGGSVSTLTIQRTQQEDSAVYLCASSSLPEQPQHFGDGTRLSIL.

This clonotype showed up just once. J is TRBJ2-2 and V is TRBV7-9; D not resolved. CDR1 SEHNR and CDR2 FQNEAQ come from the germline V gene (reference sequence). CDR3 size: 16 residues. Trimming took 1 base from V and 3 from J, leaving 12 bases between them. The CDR3 spells CASSLDGGPHTGELFF. The CDR3 DNA reads as TGTGCCAGCAGCTTAGATGGCGGACCGCACACCGGGGAGCTGTTTTTT.

The rearrangement links TRBV29-1 to TRBJ2-7, with 9 bases that match TRBD1. The V segment lost 6 bases and the J segment 6 bases; nucleotides outside the gene matches: 9. Germline CDR1 is SQVTM and CDR2 is ANQGSEA. The CDR3 loop spans 13 amino acids. This chain's CDR3 is CSVIPGQGSEQYF. CDR3 bases: TGCAGCGTAATTCCGGGACAGGGCTCCGAGCAGTACTTC.

This clonotype was seen only a few times. V gene TRBV9 combines with J gene TRBJ2-3; a possible D gene is TRBD1 (5 bases). CDR1 SGDLS and CDR2 YYNGEE come from the germline V gene. CDR3 length equals 15 residues. V lost 4 bases to trimming and J lost 0 bases, with 12 bases between them. The DNA of the CDR3 is TGTGCCAGCAGCTTACTCAGGGCTAGCACAGATACGCAGTATTTT. Encoded protein: CASSLLRASTDTQYF.

This clonotype has ten or more counts. The chain couples TRBV29-1 to TRBJ2-7, with D perhaps TRBD1 or TRBD2 (6 bases each). The CDR3 contains 12 residues. Germline V gene lookup returns CDR1 SQVTM and CDR2 ANQGSEA. Trimming removed 3 bases at V and 4 bases at J, with 10 bases between. CDR3 protein: CSVDQGTYEQYF. As DNA, the CDR3 is TGCAGCGTTGACCAGGGGACTTACGAGCAGTACTTC.

The chain is built from TRBV12-3 or TRBV12-4 and TRBJ2-2; no clear D gene. This CDR3 is built from 14 residues. V lost 5 bases and J lost 5, with 12 bases in between. The CDR3 loop is CASSGVPETGELFF. Here the CDR3 DNA reads TGTGCCAGCAGTGGGGTGCCGGAGACCGGGGAGCTGTTTTTT.

In this sample, this clonotype turned up once. The chain combines TRBV28 with TRBJ2-3; perhaps D is TRBD1 or TRBD2 (5 bases each). The CDR3 covers 14 residues. Trimming removed 8 bases at V and 11 bases at J, with 23 bases between. Germline-derived CDR1 and CDR2 are MDHEN and SYDVKM. In nucleotides, the CDR3 is TGTGCCAGCTTAGCTCCCCCGGGGCCGGGCGAGCAGTATTTT. Its protein product is CASLAPPGPGEQYF.

This clonotype was seen more than once but under ten times. The chain links TRBV7-9 to TRBJ1-2; D is ambiguous. V lost 1 base and J lost 4, with 13 bases in between. Germline CDR1 SEHNR, CDR2 FQNEAQ (reference sequence). The CDR3 has 15 residues. The CDR3 region is CASSLVGRALYGYTF. Written as DNA, the CDR3 is TGTGCCAGCAGCTTAGTAGGGAGGGCACTCTATGGCTACACCTTC.

The chain links TRBV29-1 to TRBJ2-7; D unclear. V was trimmed by 5 bases and J by 0 bases, leaving 8 bases between them. From germline, CDR1 is SQVTM and CDR2 ANQGSEA. The length of the CDR3 is 12 residues. In DNA, the CDR3 is TGCAGCGTTAGCGTAGACTCCTACGAGCAGTACTTC. Protein sequence: CSVSVDSYEQYF.